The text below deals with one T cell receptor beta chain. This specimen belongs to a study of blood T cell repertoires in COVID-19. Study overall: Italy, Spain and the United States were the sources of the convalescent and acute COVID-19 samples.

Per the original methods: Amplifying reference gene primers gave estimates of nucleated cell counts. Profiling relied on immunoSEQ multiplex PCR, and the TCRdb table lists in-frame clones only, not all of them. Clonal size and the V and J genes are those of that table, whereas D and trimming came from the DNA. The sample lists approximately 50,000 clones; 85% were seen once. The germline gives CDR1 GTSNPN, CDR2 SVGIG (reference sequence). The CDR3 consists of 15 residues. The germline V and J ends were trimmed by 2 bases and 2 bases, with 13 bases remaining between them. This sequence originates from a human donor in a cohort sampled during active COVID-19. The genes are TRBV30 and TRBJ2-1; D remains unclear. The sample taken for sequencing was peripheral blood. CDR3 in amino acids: CAWSTSLVTYNEQFF. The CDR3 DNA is TGTGCCTGGAGTACATCTCTAGTTACCTACAATGAGCAGTTCTTC.